This entry lists 28 T cell receptor beta chains sequenced from one sample in a study of shared clonotypes between healthy human individuals. The protocol was immunoSEQ multiplex PCR, while the TCRdb copy is restricted to in-frame clones and leaves out a portion. The sample carries some 1,400,000 clones, roughly 96% recorded once. What was sequenced was naive CD4+ T cells sorted from blood. This sample's subset: CD45RA+ positively selected. All receptors derive from a man aged 25 to 40 in good health.

The chain combines TRBV5-1 with TRBJ1-1; no firm D call. This CDR3 is built from 14 residues. Germline values: CDR1 SGHRS, CDR2 YFSETQ. V gave up 4 bases and J gave up 5 bases, with 15 bases separating them. CDR3 residues: CASSPAGFGTEAFF. The CDR3 bases are TGCGCCAGCAGCCCGGCGGGGTTTGGGACTGAAGCTTTCTTT.

V is TRBV9 and J is TRBJ2-2; D not resolved. The V gene lost 0 bases and the J gene lost 6 bases, with 3 bases spanning the gap. In germline, CDR1 is SGDLS, CDR2 YYNGEE. The CDR3 has 12 amino acids. The CDR3: CASSVGSGELFF. In DNA form, the CDR3 reads TGTGCCAGCAGCGTAGGTTCCGGGGAGCTGTTTTTT.

This chain links TRBV2 with TRBJ1-2; tentatively, D is TRBD1 (5 bases). The V and J ends lost 4 bases and 5 bases respectively, with 14 bases between them. The V gene's germline CDR1 is SNHLY and CDR2 FYNNEI. There are 14 residues in the CDR3. The chain's CDR3 is CASSGQQARYGYTF. As DNA, the CDR3 is TGTGCCAGCAGTGGACAGCAGGCTAGGTATGGCTACACCTTC.

The CDR3 protein is CASSHRGSTEAFF. The DNA for the CDR3 is TGTGCCAGCAGTCACAGAGGGTCCACTGAAGCTTTCTTT. The rearrangement links TRBV6-4 to TRBJ1-1, with no clear D. Trimming stripped 5 bases from V and 4 bases from J, with 11 bases between. This CDR3 is 13 amino acids long. Germline V gene lookup returns CDR1 MRHNA and CDR2 SNTAGT.

This clone was counted a few times. The chain uses TRBV10-1 and TRBJ1-1; the D gene is possibly TRBD1 (6 bases). Trimming cost V 2 bases and J 1 base, with 11 bases left between them. Germline V gene data show CDR1 as WNHNN and CDR2 as SYGVQD (reference sequence). CDR3 length: 15 amino acids. CDR3 protein: CASSEGSDRNTEAFF. As DNA, the CDR3 is TGCGCCAGCAGTGAGGGTTCGGACAGGAACACTGAAGCTTTCTTT.

The chain has TRBV9 and TRBJ1-5; the D gene is possibly TRBD1 (5 bases). This CDR3 spans 14 amino acids. Germline V gene sequence: CDR1 SGDLS, CDR2 YYNGEE. Trimming took off 0 bases at V and 4 bases at J, with 8 bases between the two ends. This CDR3 reads CASSVEGRNQPQHF. CDR3 sequence (DNA): TGTGCCAGCAGCGTAGAGGGGAGAAATCAGCCCCAGCATTTT. Complete variable domain (other parts from reference TRBV9 and TRBJ1-5): DSGVTQTPKHLITATGQRVTLRCSPRSGDLSVYWYQQSLDQGLQFLIQYYNGEERAKGNILERFSAQQFPDLHSELNLSSLELGDSALYFCASSVEGRNQPQHFGDGTRLSIL.

The chain couples TRBV7-6 to TRBJ2-4; D is unresolved. V lost 1 base, J lost 0 bases, and 10 bases lay in between. The CDR3 spans 16 residues. CDR1 is SGHVS and CDR2 is FNYEAQ in the germline V gene. The CDR3, as DNA: TGTGCCAGCAGCTTAGAACCTTTCCGAGCCAAAAACATTCAGTACTTC. Amino acid sequence: CASSLEPFRAKNIQYF. Full variable domain (outside the CDR3, taken from reference TRBV7-6 and TRBJ2-4): GAGVSQSPRYKVTKRGQDVALRCDPISGHVSLYWYRQALGQGPEFLTYFNYEAQQDKSGLPNDRFSAERPEGSISTLTIQRTEQRDSAMYRCASSLEPFRAKNIQYFGAGTRLSVL.

This chain links TRBV29-1 with TRBJ2-1, with D perhaps TRBD1 or TRBD2 (6 bases each). This CDR3 has 15 residues. V lost 8 bases to trimming and J lost 4 bases, with 21 bases between them. CDR1 is SQVTM, CDR2 ANQGSEA, per germline. This chain's CDR3 is CSYSEGGGYYNEQFF. The CDR3 bases are TGCAGCTACTCAGAGGGGGGCGGGTATTACAATGAGCAGTTCTTC.

Of note for this clone: Other DNA sequences in this specimen translate into the identical CDR3. This chain joins TRBV28 and TRBJ2-7; no reliable D call. Trimming cost V 2 bases and J 3 bases, with 5 bases left between them. Germline V lookup: CDR1 MDHEN, CDR2 SYDVKM. The CDR3 extends over 12 amino acids. This chain's CDR3 is CASSLGDYEQYF. DNA for the CDR3: TGTGCCAGCAGTTTAGGAGACTACGAGCAGTACTTC.

This clone appeared once. The gene calls are TRBV6-1 and TRBJ1-1; D call uncertain. The germline V gene has CDR1 MNHNS and CDR2 SASEGT. Trimming removed 1 base from V and 1 base from J, with 16 bases in between. This CDR3 has 17 residues. CDR3 DNA: TGTGCCAGCAGTGAAGGTCTTTTGGGCCGAACGAACACTGAAGCTTTCTTT. As protein: CASSEGLLGRTNTEAFF.

The CDR3 protein is CASSSEAYNEQFF. The CDR3 nucleotides read TGTGCCAGCTCCTCCGAGGCGTACAATGAGCAGTTCTTC. The gene calls are TRBV7-3 and TRBJ2-1; D gene ambiguous. The CDR3 loop spans 13 amino acids. Trimming removed 8 bases at V and 4 bases at J, with 12 bases between. In germline, CDR1 is SGHTA, CDR2 FQGTGA.

V usage is TRBV28 and J usage is TRBJ1-2; D unresolved. The CDR3 extends over 12 amino acids. Trimming shortened V by 1 base and J by 4 bases, and 4 bases separated the two germline ends. Germline V gene lookup returns CDR1 MDHEN and CDR2 SYDVKM. The CDR3 reads CASSLYLYGYTF. CDR3 nucleotide sequence: TGTGCCAGCAGTTTATATCTCTATGGCTACACCTTC.

The chain links TRBV18 to TRBJ2-1, with D unresolved. CDR1 KGHSH and CDR2 LQKENI come from the germline V gene. Trimming cost V 2 bases and J 6 bases, with 11 bases left between them. The CDR3 is 14 amino acids. This CDR3 is CASSPKHGGNEQFF. The CDR3, as DNA: TGTGCCAGCTCACCAAAGCATGGCGGCAATGAGCAGTTCTTC. Filled out from reference TRBV18 and TRBJ2-1, the complete variable domain reads NAGVMQNPRHLVRRRGQEARLRCSPMKGHSHVYWYRQLPEEGLKFMVYLQKENIIDESGMPKERFSAEFPKEGPSILRIQQVVRGDSAAYFCASSPKHGGNEQFFGPGTRLTVL.

This chain links TRBV28 with TRBJ2-3, with D perhaps assigned TRBD1 or TRBD2 (6 bases each). Trimming cost V 5 bases and J 1 base, with 13 bases left between them. Per germline, CDR1 MDHEN and CDR2 SYDVKM. The CDR3 is made up of 15 amino acids. In DNA form, the CDR3 reads TGTGCCAGCAGTCTACAGGGACTCGGCACAGATACGCAGTATTTT. Translated, it gives CASSLQGLGTDTQYF. The full variable domain, completed using reference TRBV28 and TRBJ2-3, is DVKVTQSSRYLVKRTGEKVFLECVQDMDHENMFWYRQDPGLGLRLIYFSYDVKMKEKGDIPEGYSVSREKKERFSLILESASTNQTSMYLCASSLQGLGTDTQYFGPGTRLTVL.

The chain is built from TRBV5-1 and TRBJ2-2; 11 nucleotides match TRBD2. Looked up from germline, CDR1 is SGHRS and CDR2 is YFSETQ. The CDR3 runs to 19 residues. With V trimmed by 4 bases and J by 6 bases, 17 bases remained unmatched. The CDR3 spells CASSSPGGVLAGAAGELFF. CDR3 bases: TGCGCCAGCAGCAGCCCAGGGGGCGTACTAGCGGGAGCGGCCGGGGAGCTGTTTTTT.

The V call is TRBV5-1, the J call TRBJ1-1; D is perhaps TRBD1 (6 bases). The CDR3 extends over 13 amino acids. Trimming removed 3 bases at V and 7 bases at J, with 13 bases between. CDR1 is SGHRS and CDR2 is YFSETQ in the germline V gene. CDR3 DNA sequence: TGCGCCAGCAGCTCGAGGACAGTGAGTGAAGCTTTCTTT. Its protein product is CASSSRTVSEAFF. Full variable domain (rest looked up from reference TRBV5-1 and TRBJ1-1): KAGVTQTPRYLIKTRGQQVTLSCSPISGHRSVSWYQQTPGQGLQFLFEYFSETQRNKGNFPGRFSGRQFSNSRSEMNVSTLELGDSALYLCASSSRTVSEAFFGQGTRLTVV.

The chain is built from TRBV7-2 and TRBJ2-1; 10 bases are shared with TRBD1. V dropped 1 base and J dropped 4; count of bases not matched to a gene: 4. The germline V gene encodes CDR1 SGHTA and CDR2 FQGNSA. The CDR3 is made up of 16 amino acids. CDR3 bases: TGTGCCAGCAGCTTAGTTTTGGGACAGGGGTACAATGAGCAGTTCTTC. Translated: CASSLVLGQGYNEQFF.

The rearrangement uses TRBV28 and TRBJ2-1; D possibly matches TRBD1 or TRBD2 (5 bases each). Germline-derived CDR1 and CDR2 are MDHEN and SYDVKM. With 8 bases removed from V and 7 bases from J, the gap between germline ends came to 9 bases. The CDR3 covers 11 residues. The DNA for the CDR3 is TGTGCCAGCTCATGGGGGAATGAGCAGTTCTTC. The encoded protein is CASSWGNEQFF.

The chain couples TRBV11-2 to TRBJ2-5, with 8 bases lining up with TRBD1. Looked up from germline, CDR1 is SGHAT and CDR2 is FQNNGV. The J segment lost 0 bases and the V segment lost 4 bases, leaving 4 bases of the junction unmatched. CDR3 length equals 15 residues. The DNA for the CDR3 is TGTGCCAGCAGCTCACTACAGGGGGACCAAGAGACCCAGTACTTC. Translating gives CASSSLQGDQETQYF.

The chain combines TRBV5-6 with TRBJ2-7, with 9 nucleotides matching TRBD2. The CDR3 is 15 residues long. V lost 1 base and J lost 1; bases outside the gene matches: 3. Germline V gene sequence: CDR1 SGHDT, CDR2 YYEEEE. DNA of the CDR3: TGTGCCAGCAGCTTGAATAGCGGGAGTTCCTACGAGCAGTACTTC. It specifies CASSLNSGSSYEQYF.

The CDR3 DNA follows: TGTGCCAGCAGCCAAGTCATGCCCTACGAGCAGTACTTC. This encodes CASSQVMPYEQYF. The chain has TRBV4-2 and TRBJ2-7; no clear D gene. Germline CDR1 LGHNA, CDR2 YNFKEQ. Trimming shortened V by 1 base and J by 2 bases, and 6 bases separated the two germline ends. There are 13 residues in the CDR3.

This clone occurred once. The gene calls are TRBV13 and TRBJ2-6; possible D gene TRBD2, 6 bases. Trimming stripped 6 bases from V and 2 bases from J, with 11 bases between. The germline V gene encodes CDR1 PRHDT and CDR2 FYEKMQ (reference sequence). The CDR3 length is 15 residues. Written as DNA, the CDR3 is TGTGCCAGCAGGCTCGGGGGTCCTGGGGCCAACGTCCTGACTTTC. This codes for CASRLGGPGANVLTF.

The chain carries TRBV2 and TRBJ1-2; 10 nucleotides align to TRBD1. Germline V gene data show CDR1 as SNHLY and CDR2 as FYNNEI. CDR3 length: 11 residues. V trimming: 11 bases; J trimming: 7 bases; junction bases outside the gene matches: 4. CDR3 sequence reads: CARQGAGGYTF. The CDR3 DNA reads as TGTGCCCGACAGGGGGCGGGTGGCTACACCTTC.

V usage is TRBV29-1 and J usage is TRBJ2-1; D call uncertain. Germline-derived CDR1 and CDR2 are SQVTM and ANQGSEA. With 3 bases removed from V and 0 bases from J, the gap between germline ends came to 9 bases. This CDR3 region has 14 residues. The CDR3 DNA follows: TGCAGCGTTGAGCTCCTCAGCTCCTACAATGAGCAGTTCTTC. The encoded protein is CSVELLSSYNEQFF.

J is TRBJ1-3 and V is TRBV5-1; no firm D call. CDR1 SGHRS and CDR2 YFSETQ come from the germline V gene. Trimming removed 4 bases from V and 4 bases from J, with 12 bases in between. There are 14 residues in the CDR3. The CDR3 nucleotides are TGCGCCAGCAGCCCGATGAGTTCCGGAAACACCATATATTTT. It specifies CASSPMSSGNTIYF.

This chain's CDR3 is CASNFRQKAFF. The CDR3 DNA sequence: TGTGCCAGCAACTTCCGGCAAAAGGCTTTCTTT. The chain joins TRBV25-1 to TRBJ1-1; D gene uncertain. Germline values: CDR1 MGHDK, CDR2 SYGVNS. The V end lost 7 bases, the J end lost 11 bases, and 14 bases lay between the germline ends. The CDR3 covers 11 residues.

The J gene is TRBJ2-7, the V gene TRBV7-6, with TRBD1 as a possible D gene (6 bases). Germline values: CDR1 SGHVS, CDR2 FNYEAQ. Trimming removed 0 bases at V and 3 bases at J, with 24 bases between. The CDR3 has 19 amino acids. CDR3 loop: CASSLADRLWGPGNYEQYF. The DNA for the CDR3 is TGTGCCAGCAGCTTAGCGGACAGACTTTGGGGCCCCGGCAACTACGAGCAGTACTTC.

The chain is built from TRBV6-5 and TRBJ2-1; 12 nucleotides match TRBD2. The CDR3 runs 15 residues. CDR1 and CDR2 from the germline V gene are MNHEY and SVGAGI. V was pared by 7 bases and J by 7 bases, with 8 bases of the junction left unmatched. As DNA, the CDR3 is TGTGCCAGCATGGAGGGACTAGCGGGTTCGAATGAGCAGTTCTTC. The encoded protein is CASMEGLAGSNEQFF.